This T cell receptor (beta chain) was sequenced during a study of cytomegalovirus exposure and HLA in healthy donors. This clone was observed a few times. Use of 60 Vbeta and 13 Jbeta primers characterized the PCR. The repertoire was sequenced with immunoSEQ multiplex PCR; TCRdb's copy has only in-frame clones and lacks some. Altogether nearly 200,000 clones are present, 87% being singletons, with the ten largest covering around 1.4%. CDR1 SGHTA and CDR2 FQGNSA come from the germline V gene. V gave up 1 base and J gave up 6 bases; unmatched junction bases: 18. This CDR3 is built from 19 residues. The specimen was PBMCs. The clonotype originates from a young man in good health and CMV-seronegative. The J gene is TRBJ1-5, the V gene TRBV7-2, with 7 bases identical to TRBD1. The CDR3 DNA reads as TGTGCCAGCAGCTTAGTGGACTGGACAGGAGGCGATGCAAGTCAGCCCCAGCATTTT. This gives the protein CASSLVDWTGGDASQPQHF.